Listed below are T cell receptor beta chains from one sample, sequenced in a study of T cells in Graves' hyperthyroidism and ophthalmopathy. TCRdb reanalysed the multiplex PCR reads using MiXCR and keeps one entry per CDR3 protein. The sample lists under 350,000 distinct CDR3 sequences; about 17% were seen once. Input material: blood. All receptors derive from a woman aged 60-70 years with Graves' ophthalmopathy. The CDR3 runs from the conserved cysteine through the conserved F or W. A D gene is named only where the DNA matches it firmly. Clone size is given for some rows only: seen once, a few or many times, or a class if the clone is expanded.

j_call clone_size v_call d_call cdr3_nt cdr3_aa
TRBJ2-3 many TRBV11-2 . TGTGCCAGCAGCTTAGGGCACGATACGCAGTATTTT CASSLGHDTQYF
TRBJ1-2 . TRBV6-1 . TGTGCCACCCTGCCCGGGGGATCTACTAACTATGGCTACACCTTC CATLPGGSTNYGYTF
TRBJ1-5 many TRBV20-1 . TGCAGTGCTAGAGGGATACGGGGTGGCAATCAGCCCCAGCATTTT CSARGIRGGNQPQHF
TRBJ2-3 . TRBV4-3 . TGCGCCAGCAGCCAAGATATGAGGAGGGCAGATACGCAGTATTTT CASSQDMRRADTQYF
TRBJ2-1 . TRBV6-1 TRBD2 TGTGCCAGCAGTGAGAGGGGGCTTGCTGCGGGAGGGCCCTACAATGAGCAGTTCTTC CASSERGLAAGGPYNEQFF
TRBJ2-5 few TRBV20-1 TRBD2 TGCAGTGCTAGAGACTATGGGGGGGTCCAAGAGACCCAGTACTTC CSARDYGGVQETQYF
TRBJ1-1 . TRBV7-9 . TGTGCCAGCAGCATTAGCCAGGCGAACACTGAAGCTTTCTTT CASSISQANTEAFF
TRBJ2-3 many TRBV29-1 TRBD2 TGCAGCGTTGTTACTAGCGGGAACACAGATACGCAGTATTTT CSVVTSGNTDTQYF
TRBJ1-5 many TRBV6-2/TRBV6-3 . TGTGCCAGCAGTTACGGGGGTAGCAATCAGCCCCAGCATTTT CASSYGGSNQPQHF
TRBJ2-5 many TRBV7-2 TRBD2 TGTGCCAGCAGCTTAGCGGGGACTAGCGGACAAGAGACCCAGTACTTC CASSLAGTSGQETQYF
TRBJ1-6 . TRBV9 TRBD1 TGTGCCAGCAGCGCCTCCGGGACAGGGGGATCACCCCTCCACTTT CASSASGTGGSPLHF
TRBJ1-4 . TRBV6-2/TRBV6-3 TRBD1 TGTGCCAGCGGCAGGGGGCTCGGTGAAAAACTGTTTTTT CASGRGLGEKLFF
TRBJ2-2 . TRBV7-2 TRBD2 TGTGCCAGCAGCTTAGTAGGGGGACTAGCGGGAGCGGCCGGGGAGCTGTTTTTT CASSLVGGLAGAAGELFF
TRBJ2-1 many TRBV11-2 . TGTGCCAGCAGCTTAGCCCTCGGCGGGGTCAATGAGCAGTTCTTC CASSLALGGVNEQFF
TRBJ2-1 . TRBV19 . TGTGCCAGTAGGACGTTGGGGAGCAATGAGCAGTTCTTC CASRTLGSNEQFF
TRBJ2-3 many TRBV18 . TGTGCCAGCTCACCCAGGTCCGCCACAGATACGCAGTATTTT CASSPRSATDTQYF
TRBJ2-5 many TRBV7-2 TRBD2 TGTGCCAGCAGCTTCTCCCGACTAGCCCAAGAGACCCAGTACTTC CASSFSRLAQETQYF
TRBJ2-3 few TRBV20-1 TRBD2 TGCAGTGCTAACGGGGGGGGAGATACGCAGTATTTT CSANGGGDTQYF
TRBJ2-2 few TRBV24-1 . TGTGCCACCAGTGATTCTAGGACAGAAGACGGGGAGCTGTTTTTT CATSDSRTEDGELFF
TRBJ2-2 many TRBV3-1 TRBD1 TGTGCCAGCAGCCTGTGGGACAGACAGAACACCGGGGAGCTGTTTTTT CASSLWDRQNTGELFF
TRBJ2-7 . TRBV9 TRBD1 TGTGCCAGCAGCGATAACAGGGGAGAGCAGTACTTC CASSDNRGEQYF
TRBJ2-1 few TRBV4-3 . TGCGCCAGCAGCCACCGACTAGTCGGCAATGAGCAGTTCTTC CASSHRLVGNEQFF
TRBJ1-1 many TRBV27 . TGTGCCAGCTACTCTATACGTGGGACTGAAGCTTTCTTT CASYSIRGTEAFF
TRBJ1-2 many TRBV12-3/TRBV12-4 TRBD1 TGTGCCAGCAGAAATGGGACAGTCTATGGCTACACCTTC CASRNGTVYGYTF
TRBJ2-3 few TRBV3-1 TRBD2 TGTGCCAGCAGCCTCTTAGTCCAGCGGGGAAAAGATACGCAGTATTTT CASSLLVQRGKDTQYF
TRBJ2-1 once TRBV5-4 . TGTGCCAGCAGCTTGGGGACATCGAGCTCCTACAATGAGCAGTTCTTC CASSLGTSSSYNEQFF
TRBJ2-7 many TRBV24-1 TRBD1 TGTGCCACCAGTGACGGACAGGGGGGAGCCTACGAGCAGTACTTC CATSDGQGGAYEQYF
TRBJ1-3 . TRBV28 . TGTGCCAGCATTCCCAGGCCCTCAGGTGGAAACACCATATATTTT CASIPRPSGGNTIYF
TRBJ2-3 many TRBV10-3 . TGTGCCATCAGGACGGGAGCCGGAGATACGCAGTATTTT CAIRTGAGDTQYF
TRBJ2-7 many TRBV7-2 . TGTGCCAGCAGCTTGTTGTTCAACGAGCAGTACTTC CASSLLFNEQYF
TRBJ2-1 many TRBV5-5 TRBD2 TGTGCCAGCAGCTTAGCGGGAGGGCCGAATGAGCAGTTCTTC CASSLAGGPNEQFF
TRBJ2-3 . TRBV6-1 TRBD2 TGTGCCAGCAGTGAACCTAGCGGGGCTAGCACAGATACGCAGTATTTT CASSEPSGASTDTQYF
TRBJ1-5 . TRBV10-3 . TGTGCCATCAGTGATCAGGGAGGGATTCAGCCCCAGCATTTT CAISDQGGIQPQHF
TRBJ2-1 . TRBV7-2 . TGTGCCAGCAGCTTAAGAAACAAACCCGCGTTAAATGAGCAGTTCTTC CASSLRNKPALNEQFF
TRBJ1-2 many TRBV5-6 . TGTGCCAGCAGCTCACCTCGGTGGGACAACTATGGCTACACCTTC CASSSPRWDNYGYTF
TRBJ1-1 . TRBV12-3/TRBV12-4 TRBD1 TGTGCCAGCAGTTCGGGACAGGGGGCTCTGACTGAAGCTTTCTTT CASSSGQGALTEAFF
TRBJ2-3 many TRBV12-3/TRBV12-4 TRBD2 TGTGCCAGCAGGGGTGGGGGGGGATGGCGGACTACGTCGGATACGCAGTATTTT CASRGGGGWRTTSDTQYF
TRBJ1-1 many TRBV5-1 . TGCGCCAGCAGCTTGGGGCAGGGGTCCCAGTTCGCTGAAGCTTTCTTT CASSLGQGSQFAEAFF
TRBJ2-1 many TRBV6-1 . TGTGCCAGCAGTGAAGCGCTAAACAGGGTCTACAATGAGCAGTTCTTC CASSEALNRVYNEQFF
TRBJ2-7 few TRBV30 TRBD2 TGTGCCTGGAGCTATGGACTAGCCTTTCCCTACGAGCAGTACTTC CAWSYGLAFPYEQYF
TRBJ2-7 many TRBV11-2 TRBD2 TGTGCCAGCAGCCTAGGTAGCGGGAGGGCCGGGAGCTCCTACGAGCAGTACTTC CASSLGSGRAGSSYEQYF
TRBJ2-7 many TRBV6-2/TRBV6-3 . TGTGCCAGCAGTTTGGGGACGGGATTTGTCTACGAGCAGTACTTC CASSLGTGFVYEQYF
TRBJ2-5 many TRBV7-2 TRBD1 TGTGCCAGCAGCCCAGACAGGGGGCAAGAGACCCAGTACTTC CASSPDRGQETQYF
TRBJ2-5 many TRBV29-1 TRBD1 TGCAGCGTTCTACAGGGGATGGAGACCCAGTACTTC CSVLQGMETQYF
TRBJ1-3 many TRBV28 . TGTGCCAGCAGGGGCTCTGGAAACACCATATATTTT CASRGSGNTIYF
TRBJ2-1 . TRBV9 TRBD1 TGTGCCAGCAGCTTCCCGACAGGTGGGACAGCCTACAATGAGCAGTTCTTC CASSFPTGGTAYNEQFF
TRBJ2-7 . TRBV30 . TGTGCCTACAGGGCCTCCTACGAGCAGTACTTC CAYRASYEQYF
TRBJ1-4 . TRBV4-1 . TGCGCCAGCAGCGAGACCGTCCTACGACAGGCCGAAAAACTGTTTTTT CASSETVLRQAEKLFF
TRBJ2-5 many TRBV20-1 TRBD2 TGCAGTGCTCCCGGGGCGGGGGGTCAAGAGACCCAGTACTTC CSAPGAGGQETQYF
TRBJ2-1 many TRBV20-1 . TGCAGTGCTAGAGAGGTCCGTGGGGGGGCGGCATACAATGAGCAGTTCTTC CSAREVRGGAAYNEQFF
TRBJ2-7 few TRBV9 TRBD2 TGTGCCAGCAGCGTAGGCGGGGGAAACGAGCAGTACTTC CASSVGGGNEQYF
TRBJ2-1 many TRBV20-1 . TGCAGTGCCAACCCGGTCGGGATGAACAATGAGCAGTTCTTC CSANPVGMNNEQFF
TRBJ2-7 many TRBV7-2 . TGTGCCAGCAGCTTAGGGACACAATCCTACGAGCAGTACTTC CASSLGTQSYEQYF
TRBJ1-2 . TRBV7-8 TRBD1 TGTGCCAGCAGCACCTGGCCCCGGGACAGCTATGGCTACACCTTC CASSTWPRDSYGYTF
TRBJ2-1 many TRBV2 TRBD2 TGTGCCAGCCCCGAAGGACTAGCGGAACCCAATGAGCAGTTCTTC CASPEGLAEPNEQFF
TRBJ1-1 many TRBV11-2 . TGTGCCAGCAGCCCCCGACTACTCCCGAACACTGAAGCTTTCTTT CASSPRLLPNTEAFF
TRBJ1-1 many TRBV6-1 TRBD1 TGTGCCAGTAAACGGGACAGGGGGCCGAACACTGAAGCTTTCTTT CASKRDRGPNTEAFF
TRBJ2-1 many TRBV7-6 . TGTGCCAGCAGCTTAGTCCGGGGGAATGAGCAGTTCTTC CASSLVRGNEQFF
TRBJ1-6 . TRBV19 . TGTGCCAGTAGTATAGATCGAGAGGGGTCACCCCTCCACTTT CASSIDREGSPLHF
TRBJ2-3 . TRBV5-4 . TGTGCCAGCAGCTTTATGGTATCGACTACCACAGATACGCAGTATTTT CASSFMVSTTTDTQYF